This TCR beta chain was retrieved from a study of T cell responses to AZD1222 COVID-19 vaccine. Regarding the study as a whole: There were repertoire samples only from the period after the peak T cell response. Clonal diversity was possibly underestimated, and the donors were mostly white British, with more females. Spike-specific TCRs gained breadth and depth after people received two AZD1222 doses.

Clones were read by immunoSEQ multiplex PCR, and TCRdb kept only the in-frame ones, dropping some. The table records about 150,000 clones, roughly nine tenths of them present only once. A note on this clone: Its antigen remains unknown.

Here the sequenced sample was peripheral blood, taken 28 days after the second AZD1222 dose. The sequence derives from an adult who received the AZD1222 COVID-19 vaccine.

The CDR3 nucleotides are TGTGCCAGCAGTGATGGGACAGGGAGCACTGAAGCTTTCTTT. This sequence encodes CASSDGTGSTEAFF. This chain connects TRBV6-2 or TRBV6-3 to TRBJ1-1; the match to TRBD1 covers 9 bases. CDR3 length equals 14 residues. CDR1 is MNHEY and CDR2 is SVGEGT in the germline V gene. V lost 5 bases and J lost 4; bases outside the gene matches: 5.